This T cell receptor (beta chain) is from a study of neurological immune-mediated disorders. The length of the CDR3 is 15 residues. V lost 6 bases to trimming and J lost 7 bases; unmatched junction nucleotides: 8. Germline V gives CDR1 SGHTA, CDR2 FQGNSA. Ten or more counts support this clonotype. Unsorted libraries came from 2 million PBMCs stored at -80 °C. TCRdb recomputed calls from the 5' RACE reads with MiXCR, one row per CDR3 protein. The table lists around 83,000 distinct CDR3 sequences, less than 15% of them singletons. This sequence was found in a woman aged 50 to 60 in good health. Specimen: PBMCs. V is TRBV7-2 and J is TRBJ1-6; the match to TRBD1 covers 8 bases. CDR3 sequence (DNA): TGTGCCAGCAGGCCCCGCCAGGGGGCGAATTCACCCCTCCACTTT. Its protein is CASRPRQGANSPLHF.